This entry lists 26 T cell receptor beta chains sequenced from one sample in a study of T cell clonotyping in hematopoietic cell transplantation. Produced via immunoSEQ multiplex PCR; TCRdb's table is partial and in-frame only. This sample has around 26,000 clones, with around 82% found just once. As for time point: recipient sample about 28 days before transplant, after cytoreduction. Sequencing used peripheral blood mononuclear cells, obtained before stem cell transplant. The receptors derive from a man aged 35-49 years with acute myeloid leukemia. Some clones in this sample may be carry-over from other donors' samples.

The chain couples TRBV5-6 to TRBJ1-5; D is possibly TRBD1 (6 bases). The V gene's germline CDR1 is SGHDT and CDR2 YYEEEE. V was pared by 3 bases and J by 2 bases, with 15 bases between. The length of the CDR3 is 16 residues. DNA for the CDR3: TGTGCCAGCAGCTGGGGGGGCGGGGCAGGCAATCAGCCCCAGCATTTT. Translation: CASSWGGGAGNQPQHF.

This clone was detected only once. The V and J genes are TRBV4-2 and TRBJ2-6; 10 bases are shared with TRBD1. V lost 1 base and J lost 2; bases outside the gene matches: 2. The V gene's germline CDR1 is LGHNA and CDR2 YNFKEQ. The CDR3 has 17 amino acids. DNA of the CDR3: TGTGCCAGCAGCCAAGGGACAGGGGGAACTGGGGCCAACGTCCTGACTTTC. Translation gives CASSQGTGGTGANVLTF.

The chain combines TRBV19 with TRBJ1-2; D unclear. The CDR3 has 15 residues. Trimming took off 1 base at V and 9 bases at J, with 18 bases between the two ends. The V gene's germline CDR1 is LNHDA and CDR2 SQIVND (reference sequence). DNA for the CDR3: TGTGCCAGTAGTATAGGTGCGCGGACCACGGGGAGCTACACCTTC. It codes for CASSIGARTTGSYTF.

The rearrangement joins TRBV6-6 to TRBJ1-2; D is perhaps TRBD1 (6 bases). The V gene's germline CDR1 is MNHNY and CDR2 SVGAGI (reference sequence). V lost 4 bases, J lost 1 base, and 10 bases lay in between. The CDR3 length is 14 residues. In nucleotides, the CDR3 is TGTGCCAGCAGTTCACTCAGGGGTAACTATGGCTACACCTTC. Its protein is CASSSLRGNYGYTF.

The chain carries TRBV11-3 and TRBJ2-2; TRBD2 agrees at 9 bases. This CDR3 region has 16 residues. Looked up from germline, CDR1 is SGHNT and CDR2 is YENEEA. After removal of 5 bases from V and 6 bases from J, the junction contained 10 bases not matched to a gene. The CDR3 here is CASSHRPSGTAGELFF. CDR3 bases: TGTGCCAGCAGCCACCGACCTAGCGGGACAGCCGGGGAGCTGTTTTTT.

The chain couples TRBV6-5 to TRBJ1-1, with D unclear. Germline assignment: CDR1 MNHEY and CDR2 SVGAGI. Trimming removed 5 bases at V and 11 bases at J, with 18 bases between. CDR3 length: 13 residues. The CDR3: CASSERSRSAAFF. Here the CDR3 DNA reads TGTGCCAGCAGTGAACGAAGCAGGTCTGCGGCTTTCTTT.

The chain links TRBV9 to TRBJ2-2, with 8 nucleotides matching TRBD1. Trimming took 3 bases from V and 7 from J; bases not matched to a gene: 8. Germline V gives CDR1 SGDLS, CDR2 YYNGEE. This CDR3 has 15 residues. CDR3 nucleotide sequence: TGTGCCAGCAGCGAACGGACAGGGCTCGGCGGGGAGCTGTTTTTT. Residues: CASSERTGLGGELFF. The full variable domain, in which reference TRBV9 and TRBJ2-2 provide the parts outside the CDR3, is DSGVTQTPKHLITATGQRVTLRCSPRSGDLSVYWYQQSLDQGLQFLIQYYNGEERAKGNILERFSAQQFPDLHSELNLSSLELGDSALYFCASSERTGLGGELFFGEGSRLTVL.

This clone has a handful of counts. This rearrangement joins TRBV28 to TRBJ1-5; D is uncertain. The V gene lost 4 bases and the J gene lost 0 bases, with 16 bases spanning the gap. There are 17 residues in the CDR3. From germline, CDR1 is MDHEN and CDR2 SYDVKM. CDR3: CASSSPDGTYSNQPQHF. CDR3 in DNA: TGTGCCAGCAGTTCGCCGGACGGCACCTATAGCAATCAGCCCCAGCATTTT.

V is TRBV7-9 and J is TRBJ1-6, with D possibly TRBD1 on 5 matching bases. The germline V gene encodes CDR1 SEHNR and CDR2 FQNEAQ (reference sequence). This CDR3 has 14 amino acids. V shed 5 bases and J shed 8 bases, with 13 bases lying between them. CDR3 loop: CASSRDGDYSPLHF. As DNA, the CDR3 is TGTGCCAGCAGCCGGGACGGAGACTATTCACCCCTCCACTTT.

The chain couples TRBV9 to TRBJ2-1, with D tentatively TRBD2 (7 bases). V was clipped by 0 bases and J by 6 bases, with 10 bases between them. CDR1 and CDR2 (germline): SGDLS, YYNGEE. The CDR3 covers 14 residues. The CDR3 protein is CASSVVGGLNEQFF. Here the CDR3 DNA reads TGTGCCAGCAGCGTAGTCGGGGGGCTCAATGAGCAGTTCTTC.

This clone was counted a single time. The chain has TRBV4-3 and TRBJ1-2; D gene uncertain. The CDR3 runs 16 residues. V was trimmed by 0 bases and J by 4 bases, leaving 15 bases between them. Germline assignment: CDR1 LGHNA and CDR2 YSLEER. The CDR3 coding sequence is TGCGCCAGCAGCCAAGAGATTGGTCCCGGCGGCTATGGCTACACCTTC. Its translation: CASSQEIGPGGYGYTF.

The rearrangement uses TRBV19 and TRBJ2-4; TRBD1 agrees at 8 bases. V lost 3 bases and J lost 2; bases outside the gene matches: 9. The germline gives CDR1 LNHDA, CDR2 SQIVND (reference sequence). The length of the CDR3 is 17 residues. Here the CDR3 DNA reads TGTGCCAGTAGTATGGGGCTTGGACAGGGCCCCAAAAACATTCAGTACTTC. The encoded protein is CASSMGLGQGPKNIQYF.

The chain recombines TRBV5-6 with TRBJ1-4, with D perhaps TRBD1 (5 bases). Germline CDR1 reads SGHDT; CDR2 reads YYEEEE. The CDR3 is made up of 13 amino acids. V lost 5 bases to trimming and J lost 5 bases, with 10 bases between them. The CDR3 bases are TGTGCCAGCAGTCCGGGACCCAATGAAAAACTGTTTTTT. The encoded protein is CASSPGPNEKLFF. Filled out from reference TRBV5-6 and TRBJ1-4, the complete variable domain reads DAGVTQSPTHLIKTRGQQVTLRCSPKSGHDTVSWYQQALGQGPQFIFQYYEEEERQRGNFPDRFSGHQFPNYSSELNVNALLLGDSALYLCASSPGPNEKLFFGSGTQLSVL.

The rearrangement joins TRBV19 to TRBJ2-2, with D possibly TRBD1 on 6 matching bases. Germline-derived CDR1 and CDR2 are LNHDA and SQIVND (reference sequence). The CDR3 spans 15 residues. Trimming took off 5 bases at V and 3 bases at J, with 13 bases between the two ends. CDR3: CASSSRQVDTGELFF. The CDR3 nucleotides read TGTGCCAGTAGTTCCCGACAGGTAGACACCGGGGAGCTGTTTTTT.

The genes are TRBV29-1 and TRBJ2-5; 9 nucleotides align to TRBD1. CDR1 and CDR2 from the germline V gene are SQVTM and ANQGSEA. The CDR3 has 13 residues. V dropped 5 bases and J dropped 4; count of bases not matched to a gene: 5. CDR3 sequence reads: CSVRDRVGETQYF. In DNA form, the CDR3 reads TGCAGCGTTAGGGACAGGGTGGGAGAGACCCAGTACTTC.

The chain uses TRBV27 and TRBJ2-1; TRBD2 might be the D (6 bases). This CDR3 is 15 amino acids long. Trimming took 2 bases from V and 0 from J, leaving 8 bases between them. CDR1 MNHEY and CDR2 SMNVEV come from the germline V gene (reference sequence). CDR3 loop: CASSLRGSSYNEQFF. The CDR3 DNA reads TGTGCCAGCAGTTTACGGGGGAGCTCCTACAATGAGCAGTTCTTC.

The chain has TRBV29-1 and TRBJ1-1; D is uncertain. CDR3 length: 13 amino acids. V dropped 3 bases and J dropped 3 bases, with 11 bases sitting between them. Germline values: CDR1 SQVTM, CDR2 ANQGSEA. For the CDR3, the DNA is TGCAGCGTTGATACGGGGTTCGACACTGAAGCTTTCTTT. Its protein is CSVDTGFDTEAFF.

This clone was recorded only once. The chain recombines TRBV28 with TRBJ1-5; weak D call: TRBD1 (6 bases). V lost 8 bases and J 7 bases, leaving 18 bases between the germline ends. The CDR3 totals 14 residues. Germline V gives CDR1 MDHEN, CDR2 SYDVKM. The CDR3: CASGGGFRRQPQHF. The CDR3 nucleotides read TGTGCCAGCGGGGGCGGGTTTCGACGGCAGCCCCAGCATTTT.

V is TRBV7-8 and J is TRBJ2-2; either TRBD1 or TRBD2 may fit D (5 bases each). This CDR3 has 16 residues. V was clipped by 5 bases and J by 8 bases, with 21 bases between them. CDR1 and CDR2 from the germline V gene are SGHVS and FQNEAQ. In nucleotides, the CDR3 is TGTGCCAGCAGCCTCCCTTCCGGGACGAGTAGAGGGGAGCTGTTTTTT. It yields the protein CASSLPSGTSRGELFF.

The chain employs TRBV5-1 and TRBJ1-6; 8 bases line up with TRBD1. The CDR3 runs 16 residues. CDR1 SGHRS and CDR2 YFSETQ come from the germline V gene. With 4 bases clipped from V and 7 bases from J, the junction kept 10 bases outside the gene matches. For the CDR3, the DNA is TGCGCCAGCAGCGCCCGGACAGGGATGGAGAATTCACCCCTCCACTTT. Translation: CASSARTGMENSPLHF.

The V gene is TRBV7-9, the J gene TRBJ2-1; 9 nucleotides line up with TRBD1. The CDR3 length is 17 residues. After removal of 5 bases from V and 2 bases from J, the junction contained 10 bases not matched to a gene. CDR1 is SEHNR and CDR2 is FQNEAQ in the germline V gene (reference sequence). The CDR3 spells CASSPRVGQGPYNEQFF. CDR3 nucleotides: TGTGCCAGCAGCCCCCGGGTGGGACAGGGCCCCTACAATGAGCAGTTCTTC.

This chain links TRBV7-6 with TRBJ1-5; tentative D call: TRBD1 (5 bases). V lost 4 bases, J lost 7 bases, and 11 bases lay in between. This CDR3 has 13 amino acids. From germline, CDR1 is SGHVS and CDR2 FNYEAQ. The CDR3 is CASSSGYRQPQHF. CDR3 nucleotide sequence: TGTGCCAGCAGCTCAGGGTACCGACAGCCCCAGCATTTT.

The J gene is TRBJ1-2, the V gene TRBV11-2; 7 bases map to TRBD1. CDR1 and CDR2 from the germline V gene are SGHAT and FQNNGV. The CDR3 has 14 amino acids. The V and J ends lost 3 bases and 4 bases, in that order; junction bases with no gene match: 5. The CDR3 region has the DNA TGTGCCAGCAGCTTCGACAGGGACTTCTATGGCTACACCTTC. Translation: CASSFDRDFYGYTF.

The genes are TRBV2 and TRBJ1-3; D possibly corresponds to TRBD1 (5 bases). This CDR3 contains 15 residues. Germline loops: CDR1 SNHLY, CDR2 FYNNEI. Trimming left V 4 bases short and J 0 bases short, with 10 bases between. CDR3 region: CASSGGRISGNTIYF. In DNA form, the CDR3 reads TGTGCCAGCAGTGGGGGCAGGATCTCTGGAAACACCATATATTTT.

J is TRBJ2-2 and V is TRBV28; D unresolved. Germline V CDR1 and CDR2: MDHEN, SYDVKM. CDR3 size: 15 residues. The V end was cut by 2 bases, the J end by 6 bases, with 13 bases between. CDR3 region: CASSLGSGFPGELFF. The CDR3 coding sequence is TGTGCCAGCAGTTTAGGGTCCGGGTTCCCCGGGGAGCTGTTTTTT.

The chain is built from TRBV11-3 and TRBJ1-3; D unclear. This CDR3 spans 17 amino acids. Trimming shortened V by 5 bases and J by 2 bases, and 19 bases separated the two germline ends. Germline V gene sequence: CDR1 SGHNT, CDR2 YENEEA. The CDR3 reads CASSPARGSRTGNTIYF. The CDR3 DNA follows: TGTGCCAGCAGCCCCGCGCGCGGCAGCCGAACTGGAAACACCATATATTTT. Looking up the rest from reference TRBV11-3 and TRBJ1-3 gives the full variable domain: EAGVVQSPRYKIIEKKQPVAFWCNPISGHNTLYWYLQNLGQGPELLIRYENEEAVDDSQLPKDRFSAERLKGVDSTLKIQPAELGDSAVYLCASSPARGSRTGNTIYFGEGSWLTVV.